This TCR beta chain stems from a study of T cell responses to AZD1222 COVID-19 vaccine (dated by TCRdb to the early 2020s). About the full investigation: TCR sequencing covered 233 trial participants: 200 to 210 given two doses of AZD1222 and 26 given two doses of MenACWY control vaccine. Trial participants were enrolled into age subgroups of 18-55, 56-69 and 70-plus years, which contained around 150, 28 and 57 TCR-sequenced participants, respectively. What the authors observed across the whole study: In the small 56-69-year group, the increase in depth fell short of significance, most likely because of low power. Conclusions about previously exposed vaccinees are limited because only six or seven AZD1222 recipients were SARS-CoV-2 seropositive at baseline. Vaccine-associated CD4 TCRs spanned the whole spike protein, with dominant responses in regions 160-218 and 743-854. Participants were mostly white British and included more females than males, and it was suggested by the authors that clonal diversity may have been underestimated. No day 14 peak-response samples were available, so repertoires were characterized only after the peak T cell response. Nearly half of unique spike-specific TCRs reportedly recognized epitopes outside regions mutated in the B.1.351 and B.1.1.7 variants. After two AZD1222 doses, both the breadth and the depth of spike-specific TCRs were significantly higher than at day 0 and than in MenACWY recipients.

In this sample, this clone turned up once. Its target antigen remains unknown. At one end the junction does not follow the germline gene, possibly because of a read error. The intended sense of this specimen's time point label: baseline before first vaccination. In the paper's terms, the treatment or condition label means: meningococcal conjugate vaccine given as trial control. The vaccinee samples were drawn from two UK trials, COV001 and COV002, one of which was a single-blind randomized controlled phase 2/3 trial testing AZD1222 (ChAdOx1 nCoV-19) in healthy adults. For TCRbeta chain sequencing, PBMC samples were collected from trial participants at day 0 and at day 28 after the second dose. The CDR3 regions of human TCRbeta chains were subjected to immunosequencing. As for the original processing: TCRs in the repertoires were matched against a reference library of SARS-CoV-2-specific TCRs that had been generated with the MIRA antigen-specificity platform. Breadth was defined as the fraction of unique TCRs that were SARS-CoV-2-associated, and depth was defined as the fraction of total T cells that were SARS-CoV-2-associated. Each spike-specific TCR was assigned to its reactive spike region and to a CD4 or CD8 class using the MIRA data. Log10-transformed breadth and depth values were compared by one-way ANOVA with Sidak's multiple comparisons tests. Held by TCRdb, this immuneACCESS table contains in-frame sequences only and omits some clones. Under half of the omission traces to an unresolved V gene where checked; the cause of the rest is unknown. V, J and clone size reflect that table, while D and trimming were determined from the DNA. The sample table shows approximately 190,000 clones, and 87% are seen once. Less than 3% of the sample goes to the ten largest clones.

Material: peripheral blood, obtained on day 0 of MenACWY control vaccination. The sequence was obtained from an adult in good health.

The CDR3 reads CASSPRPGPDTQYF. The nucleotide sequence reads TGTGCTAGCAGCCCCAGGCCTGGCCCAGATACGCAGTATTTT. This chain is built from TRBV7-7 and TRBJ2-3, with no confidently assigned D gene. CDR3 length: 14 amino acids, cysteine to phenylalanine. This entry keeps only the CDR3 DNA: 42 bases, framed from base 1. Based on the germline V gene (reference sequence), the CDR1 and CDR2 sequences are SSHAT and FNYEAQ. This CDR3, with the reference TRBV7-7 and TRBJ2-3 proteins standing in past its ends, gives the full variable domain GAGVSQSPRYKVTKRGQDVTLRCDPISSHATLYWYQQALGQGPEFLTYFNYEAQPDKSGLPSDRFSAERPEGSISTLTIQRTEQRDSAMYRCASSPRPGPDTQYFGPGTRLTVL.